Here is one T cell receptor beta chain with its context. What it recognizes is unknown. The study ran its PCR with 60 Vbeta and 13 Jbeta primers. TCRdb's table, derived via immunoSEQ multiplex PCR, lists solely in-frame clones and lacks some. The sample records some 150,000 clones, roughly 80% being singletons. CDR3 length: 12 residues. Germline V gives CDR1 SEHNR, CDR2 FQNEAQ (reference sequence). V lost 8 bases, J lost 7 bases, and 6 bases stayed unmatched. These data are taken from a study of cytomegalovirus exposure and HLA in healthy donors. For the study at large: Early released data had roughly 81 million unique TCRs, all coming from HLA-typed donors. Findings and limits, study-wide: In vitro testing confirmed three CMV-associated chains as specific for CMV antigens. Prior analysis indicated that the majority of TCR beta V segments exhibited productivity approximately 87% or approximately 30% of the time.

Sequenced sample: PBMCs. The sequence derives from a woman in her 50s in good health and CMV-seronegative. The rearrangement links TRBV7-9 to TRBJ1-2; 8 nucleotides agree with TRBD1. The CDR3 DNA reads TGTGCCAGCCGAGGACAGGGACTTGGCTACACCTTC. This sequence encodes CASRGQGLGYTF.